This TCR beta chain originates from a study of beta chain features in type 1 diabetes. Comments on this clone: Its target is not known.

V lost 11 bases and J lost 2, with 14 bases in between. The CDR3 has 13 amino acids. Germline-derived CDR1 and CDR2 are MNHNS and SASEGT. Study outcomes and limitations: Whether HLA type influences TCRB rearrangement remained unresolved here. Among all four CD4+ subsets, Type 1 diabetes patients had TCRB CDR3s that were moderately but significantly shorter.

Expressed TCRB transcripts were sequenced because the isolated RNA had all been reverse transcribed beforehand. Sequenced by immunoSEQ multiplex PCR; TCRdb stores in-frame clones only, minus some. The profile shows more than 25,000 clones, about 49% of them singletons. Sorting based on CD45RO/CCR7/CD25/CD127/CD95/CD27 separated CD4+ naive, central memory, regulatory and stem cell-like memory cells. V usage is TRBV6-1 and J usage is TRBJ2-3; D is uncertain. The sequence derives from a man younger than 45 with type 1 diabetes. Input material: stem cell memory CD4+ T cells from blood. CDR3 DNA: TGTGCCGCTAGTGGCTACAACACAGATACGCAGTATTTT. This sequence encodes CAASGYNTDTQYF.